What follows is one TCR beta chain and its context. The antigen is not known. The data were taken from a study of cytomegalovirus exposure and HLA in healthy donors. Overall study results and limits: Analysis performed later found 16,000 or so TCR beta sequences associated with HLA alleles at 0.05 false discovery rate.

This PCR relied on a set of 60 Vbeta primers and 13 Jbeta primers. Clones were sequenced by immunoSEQ multiplex PCR, and TCRdb holds only the in-frame ones, with some missing. Here the sample spans 130,000 to 150,000 clones, 70% to 80% being singletons. Germline CDR1 is LGHNA and CDR2 is YSLEER. The CDR3 sequence is 16 residues long. Trimming cost V 0 bases and J 0 bases, with 9 bases left between them. The chain recombines TRBV4-3 with TRBJ1-5; unclear D gene. The sequencing input was PBMCs. This TCR came from a female donor in good health and CMV-seronegative. CDR3 sequence reads: CASSQDYSNSNQPQHF. In nucleotides, the CDR3 is TGCGCCAGCAGCCAAGATTACAGTAATAGCAATCAGCCCCAGCATTTT.